Listed below are T cell receptor beta chains from one sample, sequenced in a study of blood T cell repertoires in COVID-19. The repertoire was sequenced with immunoSEQ multiplex PCR; TCRdb's copy has only in-frame clones and lacks some. The repertoire holds about 380,000 clones, with 70% to 90% as singletons. The specimen was PBMCs or T cells enriched from blood (not recorded which). The receptors originated from a woman younger than 35 who had recovered from COVID-19. Each CDR3 is given with its conserved first and last residue. The D gene is left open where the match is weak. Rows give clone size only sometimes, using once, few, many, or a class for an expanded clone.

v_gene: TRBV7-2; abundance: .; j_gene: TRBJ1-6; d_gene: .; CDR3nt: TGTGCCAGCAGCACCTGGAGTAATAATTCACCCCTCCACTTT; CDR3aa: CASSTWSNNSPLHF
v_gene: TRBV19; abundance: once; j_gene: TRBJ1-1; d_gene: .; CDR3nt: TGTGCCAGTAGTCTCCGGACATCGAACACTGAAGCTTTCTTT; CDR3aa: CASSLRTSNTEAFF
v_gene: TRBV10-1; abundance: .; j_gene: TRBJ2-2; d_gene: .; CDR3nt: TGCGCCAGCAGTGAAGGACACACGAACACCGGGGAGCTGTTTTTT; CDR3aa: CASSEGHTNTGELFF
v_gene: TRBV6-2/TRBV6-3; abundance: .; j_gene: TRBJ2-7; d_gene: .; CDR3nt: TGTGCCAGCAGTTTCCTGGCGGCCTGGAACTACGAGCAGTACTTC; CDR3aa: CASSFLAAWNYEQYF
v_gene: TRBV4-2; abundance: .; j_gene: TRBJ1-4; d_gene: TRBD1; CDR3nt: TGTGCCAGCAGCCAAGCTGGGGTGGGACAGGGGGATGAAAAACTGTTTTTT; CDR3aa: CASSQAGVGQGDEKLFF
v_gene: TRBV20-1; abundance: .; j_gene: TRBJ1-6; d_gene: .; CDR3nt: TGCAGCGCATTAGGACAGCGAACCCTCCACTTT; CDR3aa: CSALGQRTLHF
v_gene: TRBV24-1; abundance: .; j_gene: TRBJ2-1; d_gene: TRBD2; CDR3nt: TGTGCCACCAGTGATCGAGCTAGCGGCTCCTACAATGAGCAGTTCTTC; CDR3aa: CATSDRASGSYNEQFF
v_gene: TRBV19; abundance: .; j_gene: TRBJ1-6; d_gene: .; CDR3nt: TGTGCCAGTCGGAGCCGGGACACTAATAATTCACCCCTCCACTTT; CDR3aa: CASRSRDTNNSPLHF
v_gene: TRBV5-1; abundance: .; j_gene: TRBJ1-2; d_gene: .; CDR3nt: TGCGCCAGCAGCTTGGCACCAAACAGGTTCCATGGCTACACCTTC; CDR3aa: CASSLAPNRFHGYTF
v_gene: TRBV7-2; abundance: .; j_gene: TRBJ2-7; d_gene: TRBD2; CDR3nt: TGTGCCAGCACCAATAGCGGGGGGGCCAACGAGCAGTACTTC; CDR3aa: CASTNSGGANEQYF
v_gene: TRBV5-6; abundance: .; j_gene: TRBJ2-7; d_gene: TRBD2; CDR3nt: TGTGCCAGCAGCTCGGGACTAGAAATCCCCTACGAGCAGTACTTC; CDR3aa: CASSSGLEIPYEQYF
v_gene: TRBV9; abundance: once; j_gene: TRBJ1-6; d_gene: TRBD1; CDR3nt: TGTGCCAGCAGTCACACCCGGGACAGGGTTAACGCCAATTCACCCCTCCACTTT; CDR3aa: CASSHTRDRVNANSPLHF
v_gene: TRBV27; abundance: .; j_gene: TRBJ1-1; d_gene: TRBD1; CDR3nt: TGTGCCAGCAGTCCAGGGACAGCCAGGAACACTGAAGCTTTCTTT; CDR3aa: CASSPGTARNTEAFF
v_gene: TRBV1; abundance: .; j_gene: TRBJ1-1; d_gene: .; CDR3nt: TGCACCAGCAGCCAAGAAGAAGGGACAGGGGTGAACACTGAAGCTTTCTTT; CDR3aa: CTSSQEEGTGVNTEAFF
v_gene: TRBV5-1; abundance: once; j_gene: TRBJ2-3; d_gene: TRBD2; CDR3nt: TGCGCCAGCAGCTTGACTAGCGGGCGCACAGATACGCAGTATTTT; CDR3aa: CASSLTSGRTDTQYF
v_gene: TRBV4-2; abundance: .; j_gene: TRBJ2-7; d_gene: .; CDR3nt: TGTGCCAGCAGCCAAGAGGGCGCCCACGGTTGGGAGCAGTACTTC; CDR3aa: CASSQEGAHGWEQYF
v_gene: TRBV19; abundance: .; j_gene: TRBJ2-1; d_gene: .; CDR3nt: TGTGCCAGTAGTATAGATAACCGGGTAACTGATGAGCAGTTCTTC; CDR3aa: CASSIDNRVTDEQFF
v_gene: TRBV10-1; abundance: .; j_gene: TRBJ2-3; d_gene: TRBD2; CDR3nt: TGCGCCAGCAGAATCCGCTTAGCGGGGAAAACAGATACGCAGTATTTT; CDR3aa: CASRIRLAGKTDTQYF
v_gene: TRBV6-4; abundance: .; j_gene: TRBJ2-7; d_gene: TRBD2; CDR3nt: TGTGCCAGCAGCCCATCTAGCGGGGCCTACGAGCAGTACTTC; CDR3aa: CASSPSSGAYEQYF
v_gene: TRBV2; abundance: .; j_gene: TRBJ1-1; d_gene: .; CDR3nt: TGTGCCAGCAGGTACAGGGCCCCAACTGGCACTGAAGCTTTCTTT; CDR3aa: CASRYRAPTGTEAFF
v_gene: TRBV6-2/TRBV6-3; abundance: once; j_gene: TRBJ2-1; d_gene: .; CDR3nt: TGTGCCAGCAGTTATCTCGGATGGGGCGATGAGCAGTTCTTC; CDR3aa: CASSYLGWGDEQFF
v_gene: TRBV7-8; abundance: .; j_gene: TRBJ2-2; d_gene: TRBD1; CDR3nt: TGTGCCAGCAGCTCACGACCGGGACAGGGGGGCACCGGGGAGCTGTTTTTT; CDR3aa: CASSSRPGQGGTGELFF
v_gene: TRBV19; abundance: .; j_gene: TRBJ1-5; d_gene: .; CDR3nt: TGTGCCAGTAGTATAGATAGACTCAATCAGCCCCAGCATTTT; CDR3aa: CASSIDRLNQPQHF
v_gene: TRBV6-6; abundance: .; j_gene: TRBJ2-5; d_gene: .; CDR3nt: TGTGCCAGCAGTTTTATAGGGGAGGTGGAGACCCAGTACTTC; CDR3aa: CASSFIGEVETQYF
v_gene: TRBV5-4; abundance: .; j_gene: TRBJ2-5; d_gene: TRBD2; CDR3nt: TGTGCCGCCGGACTAGCGGGGTTCCAAGAGACCCAGTACTTC; CDR3aa: CAAGLAGFQETQYF
v_gene: TRBV14; abundance: .; j_gene: TRBJ1-2; d_gene: .; CDR3nt: TGTGCCAGCAGCCAGACTCGGACAGGCTACACCTTC; CDR3aa: CASSQTRTGYTF
v_gene: TRBV28; abundance: .; j_gene: TRBJ2-5; d_gene: TRBD2; CDR3nt: TGTGCCAGCAGTTTACGGGGACTAGCGGGGGGAGAGACCCAGTACTTC; CDR3aa: CASSLRGLAGGETQYF
v_gene: TRBV15; abundance: .; j_gene: TRBJ1-6; d_gene: TRBD1; CDR3nt: TGTGCCACCAGCAGGGACAGGTATAATTCACCCCTCCACTTT; CDR3aa: CATSRDRYNSPLHF
v_gene: TRBV4-3; abundance: .; j_gene: TRBJ2-7; d_gene: .; CDR3nt: TGCGCCAGCAGCCAAGCGCAGGCGAGCTCCTACGAGCAGTACTTC; CDR3aa: CASSQAQASSYEQYF
v_gene: TRBV30; abundance: .; j_gene: TRBJ1-2; d_gene: .; CDR3nt: TGTGCCTGGAGTGCGGACATGGTCTATGGCTACACCTTC; CDR3aa: CAWSADMVYGYTF
v_gene: TRBV14; abundance: once; j_gene: TRBJ1-1; d_gene: .; CDR3nt: TGTGCCAGCAGCCAAGGAGCGGACACTGAAGCTTTCTTT; CDR3aa: CASSQGADTEAFF
v_gene: TRBV7-9; abundance: .; j_gene: TRBJ1-2; d_gene: .; CDR3nt: TGTGCCAGCAGCTGGCCCGGGGGGACGGGCGGCTACACCTTC; CDR3aa: CASSWPGGTGGYTF
v_gene: TRBV19; abundance: .; j_gene: TRBJ1-1; d_gene: TRBD1; CDR3nt: TGTGCCAGTAGTCGAGGGACAGTTTGGAACACTGAAGCTTTCTTT; CDR3aa: CASSRGTVWNTEAFF
v_gene: TRBV7-2; abundance: .; j_gene: TRBJ1-1; d_gene: TRBD1; CDR3nt: TGTGCCAGCAGCTTCGGGACAGGGCTTCTCATGAACACTGAAGCTTTCTTT; CDR3aa: CASSFGTGLLMNTEAFF
v_gene: TRBV9; abundance: .; j_gene: TRBJ2-7; d_gene: TRBD2; CDR3nt: TGTGCCAGCAGCGTAGACGCAGGGAGGGGCGAGCAGTACTTC; CDR3aa: CASSVDAGRGEQYF
v_gene: TRBV29-1; abundance: .; j_gene: TRBJ1-2; d_gene: .; CDR3nt: TGCAGCGTTGATTGGGTATCAGGATATGGCTACACCTTC; CDR3aa: CSVDWVSGYGYTF
v_gene: TRBV2; abundance: .; j_gene: TRBJ2-7; d_gene: .; CDR3nt: TGTGCCAGCAGTGAAACACCTAGCTCCTACGAGCAGTACTTC; CDR3aa: CASSETPSSYEQYF
v_gene: TRBV4-1; abundance: .; j_gene: TRBJ1-1; d_gene: .; CDR3nt: TGCGCCAGCAGCCAAGATATTATTGGACAGTACACTGAAGCTTTCTTT; CDR3aa: CASSQDIIGQYTEAFF
v_gene: TRBV6-1; abundance: .; j_gene: TRBJ2-7; d_gene: TRBD1; CDR3nt: TGTGCCAGCAGTGAACAGGGGGCACTAACCTACGAGCAGTACTTC; CDR3aa: CASSEQGALTYEQYF
v_gene: TRBV15; abundance: .; j_gene: TRBJ2-1; d_gene: .; CDR3nt: TGTGCCACCAGCGGAGACGGTCCGTCCTACAATGAGCAGTTCTTC; CDR3aa: CATSGDGPSYNEQFF
v_gene: TRBV11-2; abundance: .; j_gene: TRBJ1-3; d_gene: TRBD1; CDR3nt: TGTGCCAGCAGCTCGTTAAATGACAGGGGGGACACCATATATTTT; CDR3aa: CASSSLNDRGDTIYF
v_gene: TRBV4-1; abundance: .; j_gene: TRBJ1-2; d_gene: TRBD1; CDR3nt: TGCGCCAGCAGCCACTTAGGACAGGGGTACGGCTACACCTTC; CDR3aa: CASSHLGQGYGYTF
v_gene: TRBV19; abundance: .; j_gene: TRBJ2-3; d_gene: TRBD1; CDR3nt: TGTGCCAGTAGTATAGGGGGGAACAGGGGACCCACAGATACGCAGTATTTT; CDR3aa: CASSIGGNRGPTDTQYF
v_gene: TRBV7-3; abundance: .; j_gene: TRBJ2-1; d_gene: .; CDR3nt: TGTGCCAGCAGCTTATCCCTTGGGGGGAAAAATGAGCAGTTCTTC; CDR3aa: CASSLSLGGKNEQFF
v_gene: TRBV3-1/TRBV3-2; abundance: .; j_gene: TRBJ1-1; d_gene: .; CDR3nt: TGTGCCAGCACAGGCGGAGGAATGAACACTGAAGCTTTCTTT; CDR3aa: CASTGGGMNTEAFF
v_gene: TRBV19; abundance: once; j_gene: TRBJ2-3; d_gene: TRBD2; CDR3nt: TGTGCCAGTAGTATATCGGCGGGGGGTACGCAGTATTTT; CDR3aa: CASSISAGGTQYF
v_gene: TRBV6-2/TRBV6-3; abundance: .; j_gene: TRBJ2-1; d_gene: TRBD2; CDR3nt: TGTGCCAGCAGTTACGACGCGGGGGGGCCCCCCTACAATGAGCAGTTCTTC; CDR3aa: CASSYDAGGPPYNEQFF
v_gene: TRBV20-1; abundance: .; j_gene: TRBJ1-2; d_gene: .; CDR3nt: TGCAGTGCTAGTCCTCAAGCGGCTAACTATGGCTACACCTTC; CDR3aa: CSASPQAANYGYTF